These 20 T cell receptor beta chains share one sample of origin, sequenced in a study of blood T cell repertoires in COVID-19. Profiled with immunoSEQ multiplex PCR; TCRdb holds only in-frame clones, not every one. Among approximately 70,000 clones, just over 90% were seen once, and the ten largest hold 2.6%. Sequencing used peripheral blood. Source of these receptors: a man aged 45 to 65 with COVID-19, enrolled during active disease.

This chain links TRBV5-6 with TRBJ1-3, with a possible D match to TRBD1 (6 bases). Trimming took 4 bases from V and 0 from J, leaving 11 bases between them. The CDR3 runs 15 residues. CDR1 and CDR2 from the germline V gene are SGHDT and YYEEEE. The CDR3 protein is CASSMGHGSGNTIYF. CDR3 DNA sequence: TGTGCCAGCAGCATGGGACACGGCTCTGGAAACACCATATATTTT.

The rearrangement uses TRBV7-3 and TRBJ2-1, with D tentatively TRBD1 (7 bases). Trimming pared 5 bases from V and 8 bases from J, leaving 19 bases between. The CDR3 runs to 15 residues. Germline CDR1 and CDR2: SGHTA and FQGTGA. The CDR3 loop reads CASSLGGGRDDEQFF. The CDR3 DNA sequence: TGTGCCAGCAGCCTTGGAGGGGGCAGGGACGATGAGCAGTTCTTC.

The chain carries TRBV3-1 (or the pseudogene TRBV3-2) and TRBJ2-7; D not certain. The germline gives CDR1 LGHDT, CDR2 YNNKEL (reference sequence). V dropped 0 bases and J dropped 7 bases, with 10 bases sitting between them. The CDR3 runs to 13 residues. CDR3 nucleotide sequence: TGTGCCAGCAGCCAAGAATCCCTAGTGGAGCAGTACTTC. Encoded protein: CASSQESLVEQYF.

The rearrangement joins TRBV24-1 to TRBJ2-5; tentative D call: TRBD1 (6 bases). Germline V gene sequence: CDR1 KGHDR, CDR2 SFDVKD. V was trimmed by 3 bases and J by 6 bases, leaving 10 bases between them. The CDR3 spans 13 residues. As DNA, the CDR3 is TGTGCCACCAGTGATAGGGGGTGGAAGACCCAGTACTTC. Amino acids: CATSDRGWKTQYF.

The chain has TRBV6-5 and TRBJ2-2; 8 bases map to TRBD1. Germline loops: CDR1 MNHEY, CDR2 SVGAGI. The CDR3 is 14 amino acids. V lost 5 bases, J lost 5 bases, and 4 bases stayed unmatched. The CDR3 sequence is CASSQDRATGELFF. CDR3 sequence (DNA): TGTGCCAGCAGTCAGGACAGGGCGACCGGGGAGCTGTTTTTT.

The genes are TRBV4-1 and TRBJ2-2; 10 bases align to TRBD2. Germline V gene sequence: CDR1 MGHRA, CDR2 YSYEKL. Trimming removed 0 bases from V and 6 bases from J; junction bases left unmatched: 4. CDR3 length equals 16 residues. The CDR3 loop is CASSQDPAGGPGELFF. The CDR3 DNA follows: TGCGCCAGCAGCCAAGACCCAGCGGGAGGGCCCGGGGAGCTGTTTTTT.

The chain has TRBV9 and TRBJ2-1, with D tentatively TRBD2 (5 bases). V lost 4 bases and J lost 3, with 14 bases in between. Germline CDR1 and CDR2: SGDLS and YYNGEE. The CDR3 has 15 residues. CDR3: CASSMSGESYNEQFF. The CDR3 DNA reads TGTGCCAGCAGCATGAGCGGAGAAAGCTACAATGAGCAGTTCTTC.

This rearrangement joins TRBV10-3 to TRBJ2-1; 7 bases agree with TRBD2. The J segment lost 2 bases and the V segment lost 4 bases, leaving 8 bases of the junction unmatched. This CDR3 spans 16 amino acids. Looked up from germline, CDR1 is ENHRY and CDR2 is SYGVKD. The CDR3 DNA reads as TGTGCCATCAGTGGTCAGCTAGCGGACACCTACAATGAGCAGTTCTTC. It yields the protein CAISGQLADTYNEQFF.

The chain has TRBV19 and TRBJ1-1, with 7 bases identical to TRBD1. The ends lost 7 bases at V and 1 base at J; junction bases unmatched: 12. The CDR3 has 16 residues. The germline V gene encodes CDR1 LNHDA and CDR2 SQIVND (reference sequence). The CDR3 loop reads CASTRTIQGKNTEAFF. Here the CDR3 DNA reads TGTGCCAGTACACGGACCATACAGGGGAAGAACACTGAAGCTTTCTTT.

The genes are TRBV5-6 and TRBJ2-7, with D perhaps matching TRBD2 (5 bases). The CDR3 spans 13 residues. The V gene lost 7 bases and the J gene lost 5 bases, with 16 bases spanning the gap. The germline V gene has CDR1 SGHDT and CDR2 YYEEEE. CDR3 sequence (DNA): TGTGCCAGCGCCCGGTACGGAGGAAACGAGCAGTACGTC. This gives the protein CASARYGGNEQYV.

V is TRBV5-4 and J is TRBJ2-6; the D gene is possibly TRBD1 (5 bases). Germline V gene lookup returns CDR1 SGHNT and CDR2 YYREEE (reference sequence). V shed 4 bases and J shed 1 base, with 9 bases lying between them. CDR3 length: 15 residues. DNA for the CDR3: TGTGCCAGCAGCGATACAGGTTCTGGGGCCAACGTCCTGACTTTC. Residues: CASSDTGSGANVLTF. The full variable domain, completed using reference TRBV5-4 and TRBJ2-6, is ETGVTQSPTHLIKTRGQQVTLRCSSQSGHNTVSWYQQALGQGPQFIFQYYREEENGRGNFPPRFSGLQFPNYSSELNVNALELDDSALYLCASSDTGSGANVLTFGAGSRLTVL.

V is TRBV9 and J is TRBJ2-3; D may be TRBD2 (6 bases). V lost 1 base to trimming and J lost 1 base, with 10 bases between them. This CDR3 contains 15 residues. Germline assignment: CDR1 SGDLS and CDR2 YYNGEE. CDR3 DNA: TGTGCCAGCAGCGTAAAGACGGGAGGCACAGATACGCAGTATTTT. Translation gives CASSVKTGGTDTQYF.

In nucleotides, the CDR3 is TGCGCCAGCAGCAGCGACAGGGATTCAGGTTCACCCCTCCACTTT. Translation: CASSSDRDSGSPLHF. The chain recombines TRBV5-1 with TRBJ1-6, with 7 bases matching TRBD1. CDR3 length: 15 residues. Germline CDR1 is SGHRS and CDR2 is YFSETQ. The J segment lost 9 bases and the V segment lost 4 bases, leaving 10 bases of the junction unmatched.

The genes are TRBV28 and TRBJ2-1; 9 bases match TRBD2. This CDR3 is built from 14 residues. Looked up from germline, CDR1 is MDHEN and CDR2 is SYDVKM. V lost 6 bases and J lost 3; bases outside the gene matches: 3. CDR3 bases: TGTGCCAGCAGGACTAGCGGATACTACAATGAGCAGTTCTTC. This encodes CASRTSGYYNEQFF.

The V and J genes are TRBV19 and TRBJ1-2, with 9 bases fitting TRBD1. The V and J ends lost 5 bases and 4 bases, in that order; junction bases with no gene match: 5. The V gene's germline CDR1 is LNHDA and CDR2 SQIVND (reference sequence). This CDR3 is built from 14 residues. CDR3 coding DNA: TGTGCCAGTAGTCCCGGGACAGGGCTCTATGGCTACACCTTC. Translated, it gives CASSPGTGLYGYTF.

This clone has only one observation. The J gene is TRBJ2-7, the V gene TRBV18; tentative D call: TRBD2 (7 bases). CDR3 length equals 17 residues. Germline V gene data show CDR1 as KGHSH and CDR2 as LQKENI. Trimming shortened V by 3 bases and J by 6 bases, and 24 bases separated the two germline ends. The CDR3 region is CASSPTLGGGSTSEQYF. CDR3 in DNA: TGTGCCAGCTCACCCACTTTGGGGGGCGGGAGTACCTCCGAGCAGTACTTC.

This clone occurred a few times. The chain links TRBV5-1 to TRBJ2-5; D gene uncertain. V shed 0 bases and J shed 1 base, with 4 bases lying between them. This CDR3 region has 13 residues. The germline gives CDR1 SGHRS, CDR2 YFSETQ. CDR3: CASSLDSQETQYF. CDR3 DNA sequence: TGCGCCAGCAGCTTGGACTCCCAAGAGACCCAGTACTTC.

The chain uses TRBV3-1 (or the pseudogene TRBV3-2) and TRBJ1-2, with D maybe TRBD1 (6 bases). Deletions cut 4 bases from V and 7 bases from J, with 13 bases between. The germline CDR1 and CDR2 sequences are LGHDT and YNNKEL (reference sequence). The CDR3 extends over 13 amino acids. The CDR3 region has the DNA TGTGCCAGCAGCCTCCAACAGGGACCTGGCTACACCTTC. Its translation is CASSLQQGPGYTF.

Here the CDR3 DNA reads TGTGCCAGTGCGGAACAGGCGCAAGAGACCCAGTACTTC. Protein sequence: CASAEQAQETQYF. The V call is TRBV19, the J call TRBJ2-5, with D possibly TRBD1 on 5 matching bases. Trimming took 8 bases from V and 2 from J, leaving 12 bases between them. The germline gives CDR1 LNHDA, CDR2 SQIVND (reference sequence). The CDR3 is 13 amino acids.

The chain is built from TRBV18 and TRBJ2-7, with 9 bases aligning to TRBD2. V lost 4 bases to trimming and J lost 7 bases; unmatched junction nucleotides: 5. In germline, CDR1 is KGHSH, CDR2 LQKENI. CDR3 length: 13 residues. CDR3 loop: CASSRTSVQEQYV. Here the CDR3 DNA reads TGTGCCAGCTCACGGACTAGCGTTCAGGAGCAGTACGTC.